This entry describes one T cell receptor (beta chain). Its antigen is not identified. This sample stems from a study of T cell responses to AZD1222 COVID-19 vaccine. Study findings and constraints: Vaccine-associated CD4 TCRs spanned spike, dominant at 160-218 and 743-854. Samples come after the peak T cell response, not at day 14. Clonal diversity may have been underestimated in mostly white British donors. Nearly half of spike-specific TCRs reportedly target variant regions that are unmutated in the B.1.351 and B.1.1.7 variants.

Germline trimming cut 7 bases from V and 6 bases from J; bases unmatched to any gene: 8. CDR1 SGHTA and CDR2 FQGNSA come from the germline V gene. The CDR3 extends over 15 amino acids. TCRdb's copy holds only in-frame clones and misses some; the assay was immunoSEQ multiplex PCR. The table has about 99,000 clones, 90% to 95% seen once. The origin of this receptor is an adult in good health. The rearrangement uses TRBV7-2 and TRBJ2-1; 11 bases map to TRBD2. Sequenced here: peripheral blood, sampled on day 0 of AZD1222 vaccination. CDR3 sequence: CASINSGRAGNEQFF. The CDR3 DNA reads TGTGCCAGCATTAATAGCGGGAGGGCCGGCAATGAGCAGTTCTTC.